This T cell receptor beta chain was sequenced in a study of cytomegalovirus exposure and HLA in healthy donors. The CDR3 loop spans 15 amino acids. After removal of 3 bases from V and 5 bases from J, the junction contained 4 bases not matched to a gene. CDR1 and CDR2 (germline): SGHRS, YFSETQ. PCR was performed using 60 Vbeta and 13 Jbeta primers. Method: immunoSEQ multiplex PCR; TCRdb's copy keeps in-frame clones and lacks some. In total, the table holds about 170,000 clones. J is TRBJ2-2 and V is TRBV5-1; TRBD1 agrees at 10 bases. Specimen: PBMCs. This clonotype originated in a woman in her fifties or sixties in good health and CMV-seronegative. The CDR3 coding sequence is TGCGCCAGCAGCTCGGGACAGGGGATGACCGGGGAGCTGTTTTTT. Its protein product is CASSSGQGMTGELFF.